The subject of this entry is one TCR beta chain. The entry originates in a study of naive and memory T cell subsets. The SP2 primer and nested alpha and beta constant region primers amplified ligated cDNA in four rounds. TCRdb used MiXCR to reprocess the UMI-ligation and nested PCR reads, holding one entry per CDR3 protein. The repertoire holds tens of thousands of distinct CDR3 sequences, with approximately 10% as singletons. Stated treatment: skin biopsy from PPD injection site in Mantoux-positive individual. The library had UMIs added by 3' ligation of an oligonucleotide to TCR cDNA. This CDR3 region has 13 residues. Germline trimming cut 5 bases from V and 4 bases from J; bases unmatched to any gene: 4. Per germline, CDR1 MNHEY and CDR2 SVGAGI.

This material consisted of skin, taken from a tuberculin skin test site. This rearrangement joins TRBV6-5 to TRBJ1-2; 7 bases line up with TRBD1. This TCR was sampled from an adult in good health. CDR3 coding DNA: TGTGCCAGCAGTGCCGGGACAGTCTATGGCTACACCTTC. This gives the protein CASSAGTVYGYTF.